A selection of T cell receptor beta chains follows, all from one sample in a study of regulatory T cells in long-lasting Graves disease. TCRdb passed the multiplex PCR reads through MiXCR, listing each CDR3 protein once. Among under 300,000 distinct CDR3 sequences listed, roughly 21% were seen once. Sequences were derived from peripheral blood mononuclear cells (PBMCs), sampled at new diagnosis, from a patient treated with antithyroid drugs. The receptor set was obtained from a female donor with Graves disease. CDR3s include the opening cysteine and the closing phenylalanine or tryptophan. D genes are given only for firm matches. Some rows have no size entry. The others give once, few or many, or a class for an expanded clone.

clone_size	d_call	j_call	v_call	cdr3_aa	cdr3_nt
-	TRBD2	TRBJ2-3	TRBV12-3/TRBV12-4	CASSLLAGGPSTDTQYF	TGTGCCAGCAGTCTACTAGCGGGGGGACCCAGCACAGATACGCAGTATTTT
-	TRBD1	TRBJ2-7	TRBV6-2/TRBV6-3	CASSFGTGSSYEQYF	TGTGCCAGCAGTTTTGGGACAGGGAGCTCCTACGAGCAGTACTTC
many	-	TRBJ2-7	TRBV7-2	CASSFVPGSSEQYF	TGTGCCAGCAGCTTCGTTCCGGGGTCAAGCGAGCAGTACTTC
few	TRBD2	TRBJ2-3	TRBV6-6	CASSYSMAGGPSTDTQYF	TGTGCCAGCAGTTACTCGATGGCGGGGGGCCCTAGCACAGATACGCAGTATTTT
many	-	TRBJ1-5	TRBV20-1	CSAPRGRNQPQHF	TGCAGTGCTCCCCGGGGCCGCAATCAGCCCCAGCATTTT
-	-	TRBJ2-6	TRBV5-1	CASGPGGGANVLTF	TGCGCCAGCGGCCCCGGAGGTGGGGCCAACGTCCTGACTTTC
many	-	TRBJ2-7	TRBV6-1	CASSLSPGPFEQYF	TGTGCCAGCAGTCTTTCCCCCGGACCTTTCGAGCAGTACTTC
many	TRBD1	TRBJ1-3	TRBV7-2	CASSRTGGRTDTIYF	TGTGCCAGCAGCCGCACAGGGGGACGGACGGACACCATATATTTT
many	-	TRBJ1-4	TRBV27	CASGCGTENVRPF	TGTGCCAGCGGGTGTGGGACCGAAAACGTAAGACCTTTT
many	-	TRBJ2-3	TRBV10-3	CAISADNRRDTQYF	TGTGCCATCAGTGCTGACAACAGAAGGGATACGCAGTATTTT
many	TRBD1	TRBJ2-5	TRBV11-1	CASSLGQGAEETQYF	TGTGCCAGCAGCTTGGGACAGGGGGCCGAAGAGACCCAGTACTTC
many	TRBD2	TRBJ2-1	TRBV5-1	CASSTGGAGEQFF	TGCGCCAGCAGCACCGGGGGGGCGGGTGAGCAGTTCTTC
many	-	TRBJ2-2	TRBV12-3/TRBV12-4	CASSYLGTGELFF	TGTGCCAGCAGTTACCTGGGCACCGGGGAGCTGTTTTTT
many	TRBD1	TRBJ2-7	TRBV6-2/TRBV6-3	CASSRTGGEQYF	TGTGCCAGCAGCAGGACAGGGGGCGAGCAGTACTTC
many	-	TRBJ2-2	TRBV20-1	CSASPGDRPVTGELFF	TGCAGTGCTAGCCCCGGTGACCGACCGGTCACCGGGGAGCTGTTTTTT
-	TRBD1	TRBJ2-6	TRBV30	CASPPGQGVGANVLTF	TGTGCCTCACCCCCGGGACAGGGCGTTGGGGCCAACGTCCTGACTTTC
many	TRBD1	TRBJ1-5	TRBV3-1	CASSRYTGDGQPQHF	TGTGCCAGCAGCCGGTACACAGGGGATGGGCAGCCCCAGCATTTT
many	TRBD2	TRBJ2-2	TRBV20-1	CSARPYQRERAGELFF	TGCAGTGCCCGCCCCTACCAGCGGGAAAGGGCCGGGGAGCTGTTTTTT
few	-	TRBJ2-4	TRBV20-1	CSATSLAKNIQYF	TGCAGTGCCACGTCGCTAGCCAAAAACATTCAGTACTTC
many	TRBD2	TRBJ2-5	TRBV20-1	CSARLAGALEQETQYF	TGCAGTGCTAGGTTAGCGGGGGCCCTGGAACAAGAGACCCAGTACTTC
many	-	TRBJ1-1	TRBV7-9	CASSSKQRRDEAFF	TGTGCCAGCAGCTCCAAACAGCGACGGGATGAAGCTTTCTTT
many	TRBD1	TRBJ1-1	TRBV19	CASIRGKDTEAFF	TGTGCCAGTATCAGGGGGAAGGACACTGAAGCTTTCTTT
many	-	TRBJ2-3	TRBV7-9	CASSFNPGTDTQYF	TGTGCCAGCAGCTTTAACCCCGGCACAGATACGCAGTATTTT
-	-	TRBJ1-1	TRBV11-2	CASSPGTGLMNTEAFF	TGTGCCAGCAGCCCGGGGACGGGGCTAATGAACACTGAAGCTTTCTTT
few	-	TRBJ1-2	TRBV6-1	CASSENYYGYTF	TGTGCCAGCAGTGAAAATTACTATGGCTACACCTTC
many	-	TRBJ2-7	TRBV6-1	CASRRVQGAAGGEQYF	TGTGCCAGCAGGCGAGTCCAGGGGGCGGCGGGGGGGGAGCAGTACTTC
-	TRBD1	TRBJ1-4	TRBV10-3	CATKRTGDSEKLFF	TGTGCCACGAAAAGGACAGGGGATTCTGAAAAACTGTTTTTT
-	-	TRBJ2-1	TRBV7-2	CASSYDSYNEQFF	TGTGCCAGCAGCTATGATTCCTACAATGAGCAGTTCTTC
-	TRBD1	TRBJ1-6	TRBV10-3	CAIRTGVDSPLHF	TGTGCCATCAGGACAGGGGTGGATTCACCCCTCCACTTT
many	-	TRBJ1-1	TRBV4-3	CASSQFTGGTEAFF	TGCGCCAGCAGCCAATTCACCGGAGGCACTGAAGCTTTCTTT
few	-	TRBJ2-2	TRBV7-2	CASSFKSGRNTGELFF	TGTGCCAGCAGCTTCAAGTCGGGCAGGAACACCGGGGAGCTGTTTTTT
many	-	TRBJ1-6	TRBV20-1	CSARGVRESPLHF	TGCAGTGCCAGGGGAGTAAGGGAATCACCCCTCCACTTT
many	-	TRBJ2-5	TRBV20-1	CSARGTAQETQYF	TGCAGTGCTAGAGGGACAGCTCAAGAGACCCAGTACTTC
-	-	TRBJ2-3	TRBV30	CAGSGPAGWEFTDTQYF	TGTGCCGGGAGCGGACCGGCCGGTTGGGAGTTCACAGATACGCAGTATTTT
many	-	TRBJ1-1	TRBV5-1	CASSFRTDNTEAFF	TGCGCCAGCAGCTTTCGGACAGATAACACTGAAGCTTTCTTT
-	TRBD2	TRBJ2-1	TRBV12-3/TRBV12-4	CASSSKTRTGPGLAFDYNEQFF	TGTGCCAGCAGTTCCAAGACTAGGACGGGACCGGGACTAGCATTTGACTACAATGAGCAGTTCTTC
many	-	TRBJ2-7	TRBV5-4	CASSLGDTRGEQYF	TGTGCCAGCAGCTTGGGGGACACTCGAGGGGAGCAGTACTTC
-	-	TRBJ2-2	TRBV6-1	CASKIVANTGELFF	TGTGCCAGCAAGATAGTAGCGAACACCGGGGAGCTGTTTTTT
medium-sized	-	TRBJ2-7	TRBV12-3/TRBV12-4	CASSPSYEQYF	TGTGCCAGCAGCCCCTCCTACGAGCAGTACTTC
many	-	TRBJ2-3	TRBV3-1	CASSPWGGSTDTQYF	TGTGCCAGCAGCCCTTGGGGCGGTAGCACAGATACGCAGTATTTT
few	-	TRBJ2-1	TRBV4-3	CASSQDLSASSSYNEQFF	TGCGCCAGCAGCCAAGATCTTTCCGCTTCAAGCTCCTACAATGAGCAGTTCTTC
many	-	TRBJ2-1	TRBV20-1	CSAHAGARNEQFF	TGCAGTGCTCATGCGGGGGCGCGAAATGAGCAGTTCTTC